These T cell receptor beta chains were read from a single sample in a study of CD4 T cells in relation to SARS-CoV-2 and coronaviruses. No antigen is known for these receptors. Method: immunoSEQ multiplex PCR; TCRdb's copy keeps in-frame clones and lacks some. The sample contains more than 20,000 clones, roughly 73% of which appear only once. Sequenced sample: CD4+ T cells from PBMCs, cultured in vitro. These receptors came from a human donor in good health. CDR3s include the opening cysteine and the closing phenylalanine or tryptophan. A D gene is named only where the DNA matches it firmly. Some rows have no size entry. The others give once, few or many, or a class for an expanded clone.

v_call: TRBV3-1/TRBV3-2
clone_size: -
j_call: TRBJ1-5
d_call: -
cdr3_aa: CASSQGDGNQPQHF
cdr3_nt: TGTGCCAGCAGCCAAGGGGACGGCAATCAGCCCCAGCATTTT

v_call: TRBV5-5
clone_size: -
j_call: TRBJ2-2
d_call: -
cdr3_aa: CASSPTPDDVGELFF
cdr3_nt: TGTGCCAGCAGTCCGACCCCAGACGACGTCGGGGAGCTGTTTTTT

v_call: TRBV27
clone_size: -
j_call: TRBJ1-1
d_call: -
cdr3_aa: CASRPAAGNTEAFF
cdr3_nt: TGTGCCAGCAGGCCTGCGGCTGGGAACACTGAAGCTTTCTTT

v_call: TRBV6-5
clone_size: -
j_call: TRBJ2-3
d_call: -
cdr3_aa: CASSLKGDTQYF
cdr3_nt: TGTGCCAGCAGCCTGAAGGGAGATACGCAGTATTTT

v_call: TRBV18
clone_size: -
j_call: TRBJ2-7
d_call: -
cdr3_aa: CASSPYSTYEQYF
cdr3_nt: TGTGCCAGCTCACCGTACAGCACCTACGAGCAGTACTTC

v_call: TRBV9
clone_size: -
j_call: TRBJ2-3
d_call: TRBD2
cdr3_aa: CASSVGASGALDTQYF
cdr3_nt: TGTGCCAGCAGCGTAGGTGCTAGCGGGGCTCTTGATACGCAGTATTTT

v_call: TRBV7-9
clone_size: -
j_call: TRBJ2-5
d_call: -
cdr3_aa: CASSLIRGKQTQYF
cdr3_nt: TGTGCCAGCAGCTTAATTCGGGGAAAGCAGACCCAGTACTTC

v_call: TRBV7-9
clone_size: few
j_call: TRBJ2-7
d_call: TRBD1
cdr3_aa: CASSLEGGREQYF
cdr3_nt: TGTGCCAGCAGCTTGGAAGGGGGCAGGGAGCAGTACTTC

v_call: TRBV10-3
clone_size: -
j_call: TRBJ1-2
d_call: -
cdr3_aa: CATGTGNYGYTF
cdr3_nt: TGTGCCACAGGGACGGGAAACTATGGCTACACCTTC

v_call: TRBV6-2/TRBV6-3
clone_size: -
j_call: TRBJ1-1
d_call: TRBD1
cdr3_aa: CASSYLKGAPAMNTEAFF
cdr3_nt: TGTGCCAGCAGTTATTTAAAGGGGGCCCCGGCCATGAACACTGAAGCTTTCTTT

v_call: TRBV5-8
clone_size: -
j_call: TRBJ1-5
d_call: TRBD1
cdr3_aa: CASSFQGARVSSNQPQHF
cdr3_nt: TGTGCCAGCAGCTTCCAGGGGGCGCGGGTTTCGAGCAATCAGCCCCAGCATTTT

v_call: TRBV14
clone_size: -
j_call: TRBJ2-6
d_call: -
cdr3_aa: CASSQVGSGANVLTF
cdr3_nt: TGTGCCAGCAGCCAGGTTGGCTCTGGGGCCAACGTCCTGACTTTC

v_call: TRBV10-3
clone_size: -
j_call: TRBJ1-2
d_call: -
cdr3_aa: CAISESPGDRYGYTF
cdr3_nt: TGTGCCATCAGTGAGTCCCCAGGGGATCGCTATGGCTACACCTTC

v_call: TRBV3-1/TRBV3-2
clone_size: -
j_call: TRBJ2-1
d_call: -
cdr3_aa: CASSQDQRRINNEQFF
cdr3_nt: TGTGCCAGCAGCCAAGATCAACGGCGTATCAACAATGAGCAGTTCTTC

v_call: TRBV7-2
clone_size: -
j_call: TRBJ2-7
d_call: TRBD2
cdr3_aa: CASSRGGSSYEQYF
cdr3_nt: TGTGCCAGCAGCCGCGGGGGGAGCTCCTACGAGCAGTACTTC

v_call: TRBV6-1
clone_size: -
j_call: TRBJ1-3
d_call: -
cdr3_aa: CASSETVSSGNTIYF
cdr3_nt: TGTGCCAGCAGTGAAACGGTTAGCTCTGGAAACACCATATATTTT

v_call: TRBV14
clone_size: -
j_call: TRBJ1-3
d_call: TRBD1
cdr3_aa: CASSQGTGWGNTIYF
cdr3_nt: TGTGCCAGCAGCCAAGGGACAGGATGGGGAAACACCATATATTTT

v_call: TRBV30
clone_size: few
j_call: TRBJ1-1
d_call: -
cdr3_aa: CAWSPGQNTEAFF
cdr3_nt: TGTGCCTGGAGTCCCGGCCAGAACACTGAAGCTTTCTTT

v_call: TRBV30
clone_size: -
j_call: TRBJ2-7
d_call: -
cdr3_aa: CACFLGDGSYEQYF
cdr3_nt: TGTGCCTGTTTTCTGGGGGACGGCTCCTACGAGCAGTACTTC

v_call: TRBV5-4
clone_size: -
j_call: TRBJ2-5
d_call: -
cdr3_aa: CASSSDSLVTETQYF
cdr3_nt: TGTGCCAGCAGCTCGGATTCATTGGTGACGGAGACCCAGTACTTC

v_call: TRBV11-1
clone_size: once
j_call: TRBJ2-1
d_call: -
cdr3_aa: CASSVMLQRDEQFF
cdr3_nt: TGTGCCAGCAGCGTCATGCTACAACGCGATGAGCAGTTCTTC

v_call: TRBV2
clone_size: -
j_call: TRBJ2-7
d_call: TRBD2
cdr3_aa: CASDPLAGQSPEQYF
cdr3_nt: TGTGCCAGCGACCCCCTAGCGGGACAGAGCCCCGAGCAGTACTTC

v_call: TRBV19
clone_size: -
j_call: TRBJ2-7
d_call: -
cdr3_aa: CASSMTGSSYEQYF
cdr3_nt: TGTGCCAGTAGTATGACAGGTTCATCCTACGAGCAGTACTTC

v_call: TRBV25-1
clone_size: -
j_call: TRBJ1-6
d_call: -
cdr3_aa: CASSEYRGSGTYNSPLHF
cdr3_nt: TGTGCCAGCAGTGAATACAGGGGCTCGGGCACCTATAATTCACCCCTCCACTTT

v_call: TRBV10-3
clone_size: -
j_call: TRBJ2-3
d_call: TRBD2
cdr3_aa: CAISELKHGGGADTQYF
cdr3_nt: TGTGCCATCAGTGAGTTGAAACACGGCGGGGGGGCAGATACGCAGTATTTT

v_call: TRBV6-2/TRBV6-3
clone_size: -
j_call: TRBJ1-2
d_call: -
cdr3_aa: CASSYSIRQMEYGYTF
cdr3_nt: TGTGCCAGCAGTTACTCGATTCGACAGATGGAATATGGCTACACCTTC

v_call: TRBV5-8
clone_size: -
j_call: TRBJ1-1
d_call: -
cdr3_aa: CASSLARWGDTEAFF
cdr3_nt: TGTGCCAGCAGCTTGGCCCGATGGGGTGACACTGAAGCTTTCTTT

v_call: TRBV3-1/TRBV3-2
clone_size: once
j_call: TRBJ2-7
d_call: -
cdr3_aa: CASSQALGAYEQYF
cdr3_nt: TGTGCCAGCAGCCAAGCCCTGGGGGCCTACGAGCAGTACTTC

v_call: TRBV6-5
clone_size: -
j_call: TRBJ2-7
d_call: TRBD2
cdr3_aa: CASSYGTSGSYEQYF
cdr3_nt: TGTGCCAGCAGTTACGGGACTAGCGGTTCCTACGAGCAGTACTTC

v_call: TRBV18
clone_size: -
j_call: TRBJ2-3
d_call: TRBD2
cdr3_aa: CASSPLTSGTDTQYF
cdr3_nt: TGTGCCAGCTCACCATTGACTAGCGGCACAGATACGCAGTATTTT

v_call: TRBV21-1
clone_size: -
j_call: TRBJ2-5
d_call: -
cdr3_aa: CASSKAGKRRETQYF
cdr3_nt: TGTGCCAGCAGCAAAGCTGGCAAAAGGCGGGAGACCCAGTACTTC

v_call: TRBV30
clone_size: -
j_call: TRBJ1-1
d_call: TRBD1
cdr3_aa: CAWTEGARTEAFF
cdr3_nt: TGTGCCTGGACGGAGGGGGCGAGAACTGAAGCTTTCTTT

v_call: TRBV7-3
clone_size: -
j_call: TRBJ2-3
d_call: TRBD1
cdr3_aa: CASSPGTDSSTDTQYF
cdr3_nt: TGTGCCAGCAGCCCGGGGACAGACTCTAGCACAGATACGCAGTATTTT

v_call: TRBV7-2
clone_size: -
j_call: TRBJ1-1
d_call: -
cdr3_aa: CASSIPGGHTEAFF
cdr3_nt: TGTGCCAGCAGCATCCCGGGCGGGCACACTGAAGCTTTCTTT

v_call: TRBV12-3/TRBV12-4
clone_size: -
j_call: TRBJ2-3
d_call: -
cdr3_aa: CASRVTTDTQYF
cdr3_nt: TGTGCCAGCAGGGTGACCACAGATACGCAGTATTTT

v_call: TRBV10-3
clone_size: -
j_call: TRBJ1-5
d_call: TRBD1
cdr3_aa: CAISESRGIWVGQPQHF
cdr3_nt: TGTGCCATCAGTGAGTCCAGGGGGATTTGGGTTGGTCAGCCCCAGCATTTT

v_call: TRBV5-6
clone_size: -
j_call: TRBJ2-7
d_call: -
cdr3_aa: CASSLVLGYEQYF
cdr3_nt: TGTGCCAGCAGCTTGGTTCTGGGTTACGAGCAGTACTTC

v_call: TRBV18
clone_size: -
j_call: TRBJ2-7
d_call: -
cdr3_aa: CASSPTGTAGEQYF
cdr3_nt: TGTGCCAGCTCACCTACGGGGACTGCGGGGGAGCAGTACTTC

v_call: TRBV14
clone_size: once
j_call: TRBJ1-3
d_call: -
cdr3_aa: CASSHLPQSSTSGNTIYF
cdr3_nt: TGTGCCAGCAGCCACTTACCACAGTCTTCGACCTCTGGAAACACCATATATTTT

v_call: TRBV19
clone_size: -
j_call: TRBJ2-7
d_call: -
cdr3_aa: CASRVRAESYEQYF
cdr3_nt: TGTGCCAGTAGGGTCAGGGCGGAATCCTACGAGCAGTACTTC

v_call: TRBV7-9
clone_size: -
j_call: TRBJ2-5
d_call: -
cdr3_aa: CASSKRPGPRTGETQYF
cdr3_nt: TGTGCCAGCAGTAAAAGGCCCGGACCCCGTACCGGGGAGACCCAGTACTTC

v_call: TRBV4-1
clone_size: -
j_call: TRBJ2-2
d_call: TRBD2
cdr3_aa: CASSQASGSLDGELFF
cdr3_nt: TGCGCCAGCAGCCAAGCTAGCGGGAGTTTGGACGGGGAGCTGTTTTTT

v_call: TRBV19
clone_size: -
j_call: TRBJ1-4
d_call: TRBD1
cdr3_aa: CASNDRGYEKLFF
cdr3_nt: TGTGCCAGTAATGACAGGGGGTATGAAAAACTGTTTTTT

v_call: TRBV19
clone_size: few
j_call: TRBJ1-1
d_call: TRBD1
cdr3_aa: CASSNPYRGRSEAFF
cdr3_nt: TGTGCCAGTAGTAATCCCTACAGGGGGCGGTCTGAAGCTTTCTTT

v_call: TRBV9
clone_size: -
j_call: TRBJ2-1
d_call: -
cdr3_aa: CASSVQSYNEQFF
cdr3_nt: TGTGCCAGCAGCGTACAATCCTACAATGAGCAGTTCTTC

v_call: TRBV4-3
clone_size: -
j_call: TRBJ2-3
d_call: -
cdr3_aa: CASSPAGPTDTQYF
cdr3_nt: TGCGCCAGCAGCCCCGCAGGGCCCACAGATACGCAGTATTTT

v_call: TRBV2
clone_size: -
j_call: TRBJ2-5
d_call: -
cdr3_aa: CASSSAPDSQETQYF
cdr3_nt: TGTGCCAGCAGTTCCGCCCCGGACAGCCAAGAGACCCAGTACTTC

v_call: TRBV7-3
clone_size: -
j_call: TRBJ2-7
d_call: TRBD1
cdr3_aa: CASSLDGTGWNEQYF
cdr3_nt: TGTGCCAGCAGCTTAGACGGGACAGGTTGGAACGAGCAGTACTTC

v_call: TRBV20-1
clone_size: -
j_call: TRBJ2-5
d_call: -
cdr3_aa: CSASSETQYF
cdr3_nt: TGCAGTGCTAGCAGTGAGACCCAGTACTTC

v_call: TRBV5-1
clone_size: -
j_call: TRBJ2-2
d_call: -
cdr3_aa: CASSLSQGGTGELFF
cdr3_nt: TGCGCCAGCAGCTTGAGCCAGGGGGGGACCGGGGAGCTGTTTTTT

v_call: TRBV4-1
clone_size: -
j_call: TRBJ2-7
d_call: -
cdr3_aa: CASSQRDTDSYEQYF
cdr3_nt: TGCGCCAGCAGCCAACGGGACACCGACTCCTACGAGCAGTACTTC

v_call: TRBV2
clone_size: -
j_call: TRBJ2-1
d_call: -
cdr3_aa: CASRFWDSNGVEQFF
cdr3_nt: TGTGCCAGCAGGTTCTGGGACTCCAACGGGGTTGAGCAGTTCTTC

v_call: TRBV12-3/TRBV12-4
clone_size: -
j_call: TRBJ1-1
d_call: -
cdr3_aa: CASSLAAGGEAFF
cdr3_nt: TGTGCCAGCAGTTTAGCGGCCGGGGGTGAAGCTTTCTTT

v_call: TRBV4-1
clone_size: -
j_call: TRBJ1-6
d_call: TRBD1
cdr3_aa: CASSHGGGRGSPNSPLHF
cdr3_nt: TGCGCCAGCAGCCACGGGGGGGGCAGGGGGTCTCCTAATTCACCCCTCCACTTT

v_call: TRBV7-8
clone_size: -
j_call: TRBJ1-3
d_call: -
cdr3_aa: CASSLANSRSGNTIYF
cdr3_nt: TGTGCCAGCAGCTTAGCGAATTCGAGGTCTGGAAACACCATATATTTT